Below, 6 T cell receptor beta chains from the same sample are listed, as sequenced in a study of cytomegalovirus exposure and HLA in healthy donors. PCR was performed using 60 Vbeta and 13 Jbeta primers. Sequencing was performed with immunoSEQ multiplex PCR; in TCRdb, only in-frame clones are kept and a portion is missing. In the table there are about 230,000 clones, 75% to 85% of which are singletons. Input material: PBMCs. Every receptor here comes from a woman aged 55-75 years in good health and CMV-seropositive.

V gene TRBV12-5 combines with J gene TRBJ1-1, with D uncertain. V shed 4 bases and J shed 1 base, with 7 bases lying between them. This CDR3 has 13 residues. Germline assignment: CDR1 LGHNT and CDR2 FRNRAP. The CDR3 reads CASGSRRNTEAFF. The CDR3 region has the DNA TGTGCTAGTGGTTCCCGGAGGAACACTGAAGCTTTCTTT.

This chain connects TRBV29-1 to TRBJ1-2; D is possibly TRBD1 (5 bases). The CDR3 length is 13 residues. Trimming stripped 5 bases from V and 6 bases from J, with 16 bases between. The germline V gene has CDR1 SQVTM and CDR2 ANQGSEA. The CDR3 spells CSVIPQGNNGYTF. The CDR3 DNA is TGCAGCGTTATTCCCCAGGGCAACAATGGCTACACCTTC.

The chain has TRBV27 and TRBJ2-3; TRBD1 matches at 10 bases. Germline lookup yields CDR1 MNHEY and CDR2 SMNVEV (reference sequence). Trimming cost V 5 bases and J 3 bases; bases outside gene matches: 5. This CDR3 is built from 15 residues. CDR3 nucleotide sequence: TGTGCCAGCAGTCCCGGACAGGGGGGTACAGATACGCAGTATTTT. Protein: CASSPGQGGTDTQYF.

The gene calls are TRBV30 and TRBJ1-1; TRBD1 matches 12 bases. The CDR3 covers 11 residues. CDR1 is GTSNPN and CDR2 is SVGIG in the germline V gene (reference sequence). After removal of 5 bases from V and 11 bases from J, the junction contained 3 bases not matched to a gene. CDR3 DNA sequence: TGTGCCTGGGGGACAGGGGGCTTGGCTTTCTTT. Its protein is CAWGTGGLAFF.

The gene calls are TRBV7-2 and TRBJ1-6, with D possibly TRBD1 on 5 matching bases. This CDR3 spans 15 amino acids. Germline assignment: CDR1 SGHTA and CDR2 FQGNSA. V was shortened by 4 bases and J by 7 bases, with 14 bases between the two germline ends. DNA for the CDR3: TGTGCCAGCAGCTGGGGGGGGAGGCGGAATTCACCCCTCCACTTT. It encodes CASSWGGRRNSPLHF. Full variable domain (rest looked up from reference TRBV7-2 and TRBJ1-6): GAGVSQSPSNKVTEKGKDVELRCDPISGHTALYWYRQSLGQGLEFLIYFQGNSAPDKSGLPSDRFSAERTGGSVSTLTIQRTQQEDSAVYLCASSWGGRRNSPLHFGNGTRLTVT.

The V call is TRBV27, the J call TRBJ2-7; D is ambiguous. The germline gives CDR1 MNHEY, CDR2 SMNVEV (reference sequence). Trimming stripped 3 bases from V and 0 bases from J, with 9 bases between. This CDR3 spans 14 amino acids. CDR3 region: CASSFSRFSYEQYF. CDR3 in DNA: TGTGCCAGCAGTTTTTCCAGGTTCTCCTACGAGCAGTACTTC.